This T cell receptor beta chain originates from a study of tumor-infiltrating lymphocytes in primary liver carcinoma. With around 490 ng total RNA as template and a constant-region primer, TCR beta cDNA was made. Three nested multiplex PCR rounds, a slightly modified ARM-PCR, produced the libraries for TCR beta. For roughly 11 cycles apiece, the opening two PCR rounds ran with TRBV1-TRBV30 forward primers and a C-beta reverse primer. TCRdb re-analysed the multiplex PCR reads in MiXCR, keeping a single row per CDR3 protein. This table holds some 22,000 distinct CDR3 sequences, approximately 77% found once. Trimming took off 5 bases at V and 4 bases at J, with 17 bases between the two ends. Germline V CDR1 and CDR2: DFQATT, SNEGSKA (reference sequence). CDR3 length equals 14 residues. Co-extraction yielded RNA and DNA from 20-30 mg of unsorted bulk tissue.

What was sequenced was liver tumor tissue from sampling region 5. This sample's subset: tumor region T5, tumor centre. This clonotype originated in a woman aged 25-40 years with primary liver carcinoma and hepatitis B virus infection. The rearrangement links TRBV20-1 to TRBJ1-2, with a weak D call TRBD1 (5 bases). The CDR3 is CSAAWDRRFYGYTF. As DNA, the CDR3 is TGCAGTGCTGCCTGGGACCGTCGCTTCTATGGCTACACCTTC.